The T cell receptor (beta chain) described here comes from a study of blood T cells in healthy people across ages. Primers used in a second PCR of roughly 6 to 12 cycles were a sample-barcoded 5' primer and a J-beta primer mix. TCRdb re-called the 5' RACE reads with MiXCR, one entry per CDR3 protein. The sample lists 1.5 million to 2 million distinct CDR3 sequences; roughly 27% were seen once. With 4 bases removed from V and 0 bases from J, the gap between germline ends came to 9 bases. The CDR3 sequence is 14 residues long. The V gene's germline CDR1 is MDHEN and CDR2 SYDVKM. Sequenced input: blood. V usage is TRBV28 and J usage is TRBJ1-1, with unresolved D. The TCR originated in a woman younger than 45 in good health. In DNA form, the CDR3 reads TGTGCCAGCAGTTCCCCGTACATGAACACTGAAGCTTTCTTT. Amino acid sequence: CASSSPYMNTEAFF.